In its sample, the clone carrying this TCR beta chain was seen once. The CDR3 has 13 residues. Trimming removed 4 bases at V and 2 bases at J, with 8 bases between. Germline CDR1 is SQVTM and CDR2 is ANQGSEA. This sample stems from a study of cytomegalovirus exposure and HLA in healthy donors. 13 Jbeta primers and 60 Vbeta primers were used for the PCR. Produced via immunoSEQ multiplex PCR; TCRdb's table is partial and in-frame only. The profile shows about 160,000 clones, roughly 79% of them singletons. The sequenced sample consisted of PBMCs. The receptor was derived from a woman in her thirties or forties in good health and CMV-seronegative. This sequence joins TRBV29-1 and TRBJ2-2; possible D gene TRBD1, 5 bases. CDR3 DNA: TGCAGCGTTGGACAGCTCAACACCGGGGAGCTGTTTTTT. Encoded protein: CSVGQLNTGELFF.